This T cell receptor beta chain was identified during a study of PD-L1 blockade in urothelial cancer. Synthetically made TCR analog templates were put into each PCR as spikes. Using immunoSEQ multiplex PCR, the repertoire was profiled, and TCRdb retains in-frame clones only, with some absent. This table has 90,000 or so clones, 90% appearing once. Losses at the gene ends were 6 bases for V and 4 bases for J; bases not matched to a gene: 4. This CDR3 is built from 14 residues. CDR1 MNHEY and CDR2 SVGAGI come from the germline V gene. About this clone: Its antigen is unknown.

Time point denoted: pretreatment peripheral blood. Each patient's cancer was a locally advanced or metastatic urothelial carcinoma. Pretreatment and on-treatment samples were taken, numbering 1 to 8 per patient. Study outcomes and limitations: Expansion of tumor-associated blood clones at 3 weeks was greater in durable-benefit patients.

The sequencing used PBMCs, collected around atezolizumab (anti-PD-L1) treatment. The TCR sequence derives from a man aged 55-75 years with urothelial cancer. The rearrangement uses TRBV6-5 and TRBJ1-5; TRBD1 matches at 9 bases. The CDR3 coding sequence is TGTGCCAGCAGGGGACAGGGTCTTAATCAGCCCCAGCATTTT. Translating gives CASRGQGLNQPQHF.